The 23 T cell receptor beta chains below all came from one sample that was sequenced in a study of response to subunit inactivated influenza vaccine. TCRdb used MiXCR to reprocess the RT-PCR reads, holding one entry per CDR3 protein. Counted here are 600,000 to 850,000 distinct CDR3 sequences, 11% to 15% occurring once; the ten biggest clones make up 6.5% to 8%. The sample consisted of PBMCs from blood, taken 14 to 15 days before vaccination. The source of these receptors is a man between 45 and 60 years old who received an inactivated influenza vaccine.

The genes are TRBV11-2 and TRBJ2-1; unclear D gene. Trimming pared 6 bases from V and 3 bases from J, leaving 9 bases between. The CDR3 consists of 13 residues. The germline V gene has CDR1 SGHAT and CDR2 FQNNGV. CDR3 bases: TGTGCCAGCAGAAAGTTGGGCTACAATGAGCAGTTCTTC. Amino acid sequence: CASRKLGYNEQFF.

The chain employs TRBV20-1 and TRBJ1-3, with D perhaps TRBD1 (6 bases). Trimming took off 5 bases at V and 2 bases at J, with 10 bases between the two ends. This CDR3 has 13 residues. CDR1 is DFQATT and CDR2 is SNEGSKA in the germline V gene (reference sequence). The CDR3 is CSAVDRAGNTIYF. DNA of the CDR3: TGCAGTGCTGTGGACAGAGCTGGAAACACCATATATTTT.

This clonotype was seen ten or more times. DNA of the CDR3: TGCAGTGCTAGAGAAATCACAGATACGCAGTATTTT. It is translated as CSAREITDTQYF. The genes are TRBV20-1 and TRBJ2-3; D is unclear. V lost 0 bases and J lost 2, with 3 bases in between. This CDR3 contains 12 residues. Germline CDR1 DFQATT, CDR2 SNEGSKA (reference sequence).

The V gene is TRBV7-2, the J gene TRBJ1-1, with D unresolved. The CDR3 loop spans 15 amino acids. Germline V lookup: CDR1 SGHTA, CDR2 FQGNSA. With 5 bases removed from V and 5 bases from J, the gap between germline ends came to 18 bases. In DNA form, the CDR3 reads TGTGCCAGCAGCCTAGTGCCCCAGGTGAGGACTGAAGCTTTCTTT. Its protein is CASSLVPQVRTEAFF.

CDR3 DNA: TGTGCCAGCAGGGGGGTCGTCGGCACAGATACGCAGTATTTT. This codes for CASRGVVGTDTQYF. The chain couples TRBV3-1 to TRBJ2-3, with D tentatively TRBD1 or TRBD2 (5 bases each). This CDR3 comprises 14 residues. Deletions cut 6 bases from V and 1 base from J, with 11 bases between. Per germline, CDR1 LGHDT and CDR2 YNNKEL (reference sequence).

The CDR3 region has the DNA TGTGCCAGCACCCCCGGCTCGTATGAGCAGTTCTTC. This gives the protein CASTPGSYEQFF. V is TRBV12-3 or TRBV12-4 and J is TRBJ2-1; D is unresolved. The CDR3 runs to 12 residues. Trimming removed 7 bases from V and 8 bases from J, with 12 bases in between.

The chain combines TRBV7-3 with TRBJ2-7, with TRBD1 matching 8 bases. The trim removed 1 base at V and 3 bases at J, leaving 5 bases unmatched. CDR1 and CDR2 from the germline V gene are SGHTA and FQGTGA. The CDR3 runs 15 residues. CDR3 residues: CASSLSPGQGYEQYF. The CDR3 DNA sequence: TGTGCCAGCAGCTTAAGCCCTGGACAGGGCTACGAGCAGTACTTC.

The genes are TRBV3-1 and TRBJ2-1, with a weak D call TRBD1 (5 bases). Trimming pared 5 bases from V and 7 bases from J, leaving 21 bases between. The CDR3 spans 16 residues. Germline V gene data show CDR1 as LGHDT and CDR2 as YNNKEL (reference sequence). CDR3 protein: CASSSPRADPGNEQFF. The CDR3 DNA is TGTGCCAGCAGCTCACCCAGGGCAGACCCCGGGAATGAGCAGTTCTTC.

The chain couples TRBV6-2 or TRBV6-3 to TRBJ2-1, with 9 bases fitting TRBD2. V gave up 10 bases and J gave up 0 bases; unmatched junction bases: 10. The CDR3 is made up of 16 amino acids. In germline, CDR1 is MNHEY, CDR2 SVGEGT. The CDR3 sequence is CATWERGAPSYNEQFF. The CDR3 DNA follows: TGTGCCACTTGGGAGCGGGGGGCCCCCTCCTACAATGAGCAGTTCTTC.

The sample holds a few counts of this clonotype. This chain connects TRBV6-2 or TRBV6-3 to TRBJ2-5; 14 bases align to TRBD2. The CDR3 is made up of 17 amino acids. Germline CDR1 and CDR2: MNHEY and SVGEGT. Trimming removed 3 bases from V and 1 base from J; junction bases left unmatched: 4. The CDR3 spells CASSYLGLAGAQETQYF. The CDR3 DNA is TGTGCCAGCAGTTATTTGGGACTAGCGGGGGCCCAAGAGACCCAGTACTTC.

This clonotype has just a few counts. The J gene is TRBJ2-7, the V gene TRBV7-2; TRBD2 agrees at 16 bases. Germline V CDR1 and CDR2: SGHTA, FQGNSA. The CDR3 is made up of 16 amino acids. V trimming: 6 bases; J trimming: 7 bases; junction bases outside the gene matches: 9. The CDR3: CASRDGTSGGAGEQYF. CDR3 nucleotide sequence: TGTGCCAGCAGGGACGGGACTAGCGGGGGGGCGGGTGAGCAGTACTTC.

This clonotype came up a few times. The chain is built from TRBV5-6 and TRBJ1-2; D call uncertain. V was pared by 6 bases and J by 6 bases, with 12 bases between. The germline V gene has CDR1 SGHDT and CDR2 YYEEEE. This CDR3 is 12 amino acids long. The CDR3 protein is CASTLGGHGYTF. CDR3 sequence (DNA): TGTGCCAGCACCCTGGGAGGGCATGGCTACACCTTC.

The chain recombines TRBV28 with TRBJ2-6; no reliable D call. The CDR3 totals 14 residues. Per germline, CDR1 MDHEN and CDR2 SYDVKM. With 2 bases removed from V and 4 bases from J, the gap between germline ends came to 6 bases. Here the CDR3 DNA reads TGTGCCAGCAGTTTAATAGCCGGGGCCAACGTCCTGACTTTC. This codes for CASSLIAGANVLTF.

V gene TRBV6-1 combines with J gene TRBJ2-7; TRBD2 matches 15 bases. After removal of 6 bases from V and 6 bases from J, the junction contained 9 bases not matched to a gene. Germline CDR1 reads MNHNS; CDR2 reads SASEGT. The CDR3 sequence is 16 residues long. The CDR3 DNA reads TGTGCCAGCAGGAGCGGGACTAGCGGGGGGATGGTCGAGCAGTACTTC. It yields the protein CASRSGTSGGMVEQYF.

This clonotype was counted only a few times. V gene TRBV2 combines with J gene TRBJ2-1; D is tentatively TRBD1 or TRBD2 (5 bases each). The germline V gene has CDR1 SNHLY and CDR2 FYNNEI. Trimming cost V 10 bases and J 1 base, with 17 bases left between them. This CDR3 has 15 amino acids. The CDR3 spells CATREGQASYNEQFF. The CDR3 nucleotides are TGTGCCACCCGAGAGGGGCAGGCGTCCTACAATGAGCAGTTCTTC.

The rearrangement links TRBV29-1 to TRBJ2-2; 9 positions match TRBD1. V lost 6 bases and J lost 5; bases outside the gene matches: 13. The CDR3 spans 16 residues. The germline gives CDR1 SQVTM, CDR2 ANQGSEA. CDR3 amino acids: CSVGPGQGSRTGELFF. The CDR3 coding sequence is TGCAGCGTCGGTCCGGGACAGGGTTCGCGGACCGGGGAGCTGTTTTTT.

The chain is built from TRBV6-6 and TRBJ2-1; 10 positions agree with TRBD2. The CDR3 is 13 residues long. The J segment lost 13 bases and the V segment lost 8 bases, leaving 11 bases of the junction unmatched. In germline, CDR1 is MNHNY, CDR2 SVGAGI (reference sequence). The DNA for the CDR3 is TGTGCCAGCGATTTAACTAGCGGGATGTTCCAGTTCTTC. Its protein product is CASDLTSGMFQFF.

This clonotype was observed a handful of times. V is TRBV12-3 or TRBV12-4 and J is TRBJ2-5; 10 bases are shared with TRBD2. CDR3 length equals 15 residues. Unmatched junction bases numbered 5, after V lost 2 bases and J lost 5 bases. The CDR3 region has the DNA TGTGCCAGCAGTTTACTAGCGGGAGCAGGGGAGACCCAGTACTTC. The encoded protein is CASSLLAGAGETQYF.

This clonotype was seen only a few times. This chain links TRBV3-1 with TRBJ2-7; no firm D call. The germline V gene encodes CDR1 LGHDT and CDR2 YNNKEL (reference sequence). This CDR3 comprises 14 residues. Trimming left V 1 base short and J 1 base short, with 8 bases between. Here the CDR3 DNA reads TGTGCCAGCAGCCAAGGGGCTGTTTCCTACGAGCAGTACTTC. Translated: CASSQGAVSYEQYF.

CDR3 DNA sequence: TGTGCCAGCAGTTCCATGACTAGCGGGACAGAGACCCAGTACTTC. Translated: CASSSMTSGTETQYF. The rearrangement links TRBV27 to TRBJ2-5; TRBD2 agrees at 11 bases. The CDR3 runs to 15 residues. Germline trimming cut 4 bases from V and 4 bases from J; bases unmatched to any gene: 5. The germline V gene has CDR1 MNHEY and CDR2 SMNVEV (reference sequence).

This chain uses TRBV5-1 with TRBJ1-2; possible D gene TRBD1, 6 bases. This CDR3 is built from 17 residues. Germline CDR1 reads SGHRS; CDR2 reads YFSETQ. Trimming cost V 4 bases and J 6 bases, with 25 bases left between them. The CDR3 bases are TGCGCCAGCAGCCCCGGTATATCGAGGGGGATTGGCGATGGCTACACCTTC. This encodes CASSPGISRGIGDGYTF.

CDR3 loop: CSAQGSGYEQYF. In nucleotides, the CDR3 is TGCAGTGCCCAGGGGTCCGGCTACGAGCAGTACTTC. V is TRBV20-1 and J is TRBJ2-7; tentatively, D is TRBD1 (6 bases). The CDR3 length is 12 residues. V was clipped by 6 bases and J by 3 bases, with 12 bases between them. Germline values: CDR1 DFQATT, CDR2 SNEGSKA (reference sequence).

This chain uses TRBV29-1 with TRBJ2-6; no firm D call. Germline V gives CDR1 SQVTM, CDR2 ANQGSEA. The CDR3 is 12 residues long. Trimming pared 6 bases from V and 2 bases from J, leaving 5 bases between. DNA of the CDR3: TGCAGCGTGGAAACTGGGGCCAACGTCCTGACTTTC. Translation: CSVETGANVLTF.